The 29 T cell receptor beta chains reported below all come from one sample, sequenced in a study of breast tumors, draining lymph nodes, adjacent tissues. A single record per CDR3 protein comes from TCRdb applying MiXCR to the multiplex PCR reads. The sample holds 140,000 to 150,000 distinct CDR3 sequences; about 30% are singletons and the top ten take roughly 2.3%. The lymph nodes were axillary draining lymph nodes from breast cancer patients. Sequenced input: axillary lymph node tissue. These receptors were obtained from a female donor with breast cancer. Some clones in this sample may be carry-over from other donors' samples.

In its sample, this clonotype was seen a few times. The genes are TRBV11-2 and TRBJ1-1; the D is unclear. Deletions cut 4 bases from V and 2 bases from J, with 11 bases between. CDR3 size: 14 residues. Per germline, CDR1 SGHAT and CDR2 FQNNGV. The CDR3 reads CASSSQLANTEAFF. In DNA, the CDR3 is TGTGCCAGCAGCTCCCAACTGGCTAACACTGAAGCTTTCTTT. Based on the CDR3 plus reference TRBV11-2 and TRBJ1-1, the full variable domain is EAGVAQSPRYKIIEKRQSVAFWCNPISGHATLYWYQQILGQGPKLLIQFQNNGVVDDSQLPKDRFSAERLKGVDSTLKIQPAKLEDSAVYLCASSSQLANTEAFFGQGTRLTVV.

V is TRBV5-4 and J is TRBJ1-1, with TRBD1 matching over 8 bases. With V trimmed by 2 bases and J by 4 bases, 4 bases remained unmatched. Germline CDR1 reads SGHNT; CDR2 reads YYREEE (reference sequence). The CDR3 has 14 residues. CDR3 in DNA: TGTGCCAGCAGCTTTCAGGGGGCGAGCACTGAAGCTTTCTTT. Translated: CASSFQGASTEAFF. The full variable domain, rest sourced from reference TRBV5-4 and TRBJ1-1, is ETGVTQSPTHLIKTRGQQVTLRCSSQSGHNTVSWYQQALGQGPQFIFQYYREEENGRGNFPPRFSGLQFPNYSSELNVNALELDDSALYLCASSFQGASTEAFFGQGTRLTVV.

With respect to this clonotype: This likely comes from a read error, as the CDR3 has no conserved phenylalanine or tryptophan at its end. CDR3 DNA: TGCAGCGTTGAATCAGGAGGGGGGGTTGAGGGAGAGCAGTACTCC. This encodes CSVESGGGVEGEQYS. This chain links TRBV29-1 with TRBJ2-7, with D perhaps TRBD2 (7 bases). In germline, CDR1 is SQVTM, CDR2 ANQGSEA. V lost 2 bases, J lost 7 bases, and 21 bases lay in between. The CDR3 sequence is 15 residues long.

The J gene is TRBJ2-3, the V gene TRBV28; 10 positions match TRBD1. The germline gives CDR1 MDHEN, CDR2 SYDVKM. The CDR3 loop spans 15 amino acids. The V segment lost 5 bases and the J segment 6 bases; nucleotides outside the gene matches: 8. The CDR3 sequence: CASSRATGGRDTQYF. CDR3 nucleotide sequence: TGTGCCAGCAGTAGGGCGACAGGGGGCCGGGATACGCAGTATTTT.

This clonotype was recorded at least ten times. The rearrangement links TRBV6-6 to TRBJ2-7, with D possibly called TRBD1 or TRBD2 (5 bases each). Germline V CDR1 and CDR2: MNHNY, SVGAGI (reference sequence). Trimming pared 5 bases from V and 6 bases from J, leaving 20 bases between. The CDR3 has 15 amino acids. The DNA for the CDR3 is TGTGCCAGCAGTCACCGGGGACCTCCCGGGGCCGAGCAGTACTTC. Translated: CASSHRGPPGAEQYF.

The CDR3 DNA reads as TGTGCCAGCAGCCATGGCGTTAATCTACCCCTCCACTTT. This translates into CASSHGVNLPLHF. V is TRBV14 and J is TRBJ1-6; no clear D. CDR1 and CDR2 (germline): SGHDN, FVKESK. Deletions cut 3 bases from V and 12 bases from J, with 12 bases between. This CDR3 spans 13 amino acids. Full variable domain (outside the CDR3, taken from reference TRBV14 and TRBJ1-6): EAGVTQFPSHSVIEKGQTVTLRCDPISGHDNLYWYRRVMGKEIKFLLHFVKESKQDESGMPNNRFLAERTGGTYSTLKVQPAELEDSGVYFCASSHGVNLPLHFGNGTRLTVT.

This clonotype was found many times. The rearrangement joins TRBV5-6 to TRBJ1-2; 8 nucleotides line up with TRBD1. Per germline, CDR1 SGHDT and CDR2 YYEEEE. The CDR3 runs 15 residues. Germline trimming cut 2 bases from V and 4 bases from J; bases unmatched to any gene: 7. CDR3 region: CASSFPGGASYGYTF. The CDR3 DNA reads TGTGCCAGCAGCTTCCCAGGGGGCGCGTCCTATGGCTACACCTTC.

The chain carries TRBV7-8 and TRBJ2-7; possibly TRBD1 for D (6 bases). Trimming removed 7 bases from V and 6 bases from J, with 22 bases in between. The germline gives CDR1 SGHVS, CDR2 FQNEAQ. The CDR3 covers 15 residues. The DNA of the CDR3 is TGTGCCAGCACCGGAATCGGGACAAGTCTTTCCGAGCAGTACTTC. It specifies CASTGIGTSLSEQYF.

This clonotype was seen repeatedly, ten times or more. This chain connects TRBV6-5 to TRBJ1-5; TRBD1 is a possible D gene (6 bases). Germline CDR1 reads MNHEY; CDR2 reads SVGAGI. The CDR3 has 14 amino acids. The ends were cut back, 0 bases at V and 4 bases at J, with 7 bases in the middle. CDR3 nucleotide sequence: TGTGCCAGCAGTTACTCCAGGGGTAATCAGCCCCAGCATTTT. Translated: CASSYSRGNQPQHF.

This clonotype showed up many times. The chain uses TRBV29-1 and TRBJ2-3, with D tentatively TRBD2 (6 bases). CDR3 length equals 14 residues. Trimming removed 4 bases at V and 2 bases at J, with 13 bases between. CDR1 SQVTM and CDR2 ANQGSEA come from the germline V gene. Written as DNA, the CDR3 is TGCAGCGTTGGCGGAGGGTACGACACAGATACGCAGTATTTT. Protein sequence: CSVGGGYDTDTQYF.

For this clonotype: Relative to the germline gene, one junction end is altered; a read error may explain this. This rearrangement joins TRBV6-2 or TRBV6-3 to TRBJ1-2, with a possible D match to TRBD1 (6 bases). The V gene's germline CDR1 is MNHEY and CDR2 SVGEGT. The CDR3 covers 14 residues. CDR3 nucleotide sequence: TGTGCCAACAGTCACTCCCTACAGGGAGGTGGCTACACCTTC. Its translation: CANSHSLQGGGYTF.

Many counts were recorded for this clonotype. The rearrangement uses TRBV3-1 and TRBJ1-2; no clear D gene. The V and J ends lost 0 bases and 2 bases respectively, with 4 bases between them. Germline values: CDR1 LGHDT, CDR2 YNNKEL (reference sequence). This CDR3 is 13 amino acids long. The CDR3 DNA sequence: TGTGCCAGCAGCCAAGACTTGAACTATGGCTACACCTTC. As protein: CASSQDLNYGYTF.

This clonotype was observed at least ten times. This sequence joins TRBV2 and TRBJ1-6, with 8 bases matching TRBD1. The junction had 8 bases not matched to a gene; V was cut back by 6 bases and J by 10 bases. Germline CDR1 SNHLY, CDR2 FYNNEI. The CDR3 is 14 residues long. The CDR3 protein is CASSLTGGRSPLHF. Written as DNA, the CDR3 is TGTGCCAGCAGCTTAACAGGGGGACGGTCACCCCTCCACTTT.

The chain is built from TRBV29-1 and TRBJ1-2; a possible D gene is TRBD1 (6 bases). V lost 2 bases, J lost 1 base, and 11 bases lay in between. Germline CDR1 and CDR2: SQVTM and ANQGSEA. The CDR3 loop spans 14 amino acids. For the CDR3, the DNA is TGCAGCGTTGAACGACAGGAGATTAACTATGGCTACACCTTC. This gives the protein CSVERQEINYGYTF.

This clonotype was picked up a small number of times. This clone may be a read error of a much larger clone one base away. The V call is TRBV6-1, the J call TRBJ2-5; 9 nucleotides match TRBD2. From germline, CDR1 is MNHNS and CDR2 SASEGT. The length of the CDR3 is 14 residues. Here the CDR3 reads CASSGPAGGQTQDF. CDR3 nucleotides: TGTGCCAGCAGTGGGCCAGCGGGGGGACAGACCCAGGACTTC.

This clonotype occurred many times. This chain connects TRBV4-1 to TRBJ2-1, with 8 bases lining up with TRBD1. Germline V gene lookup returns CDR1 MGHRA and CDR2 YSYEKL. There are 16 residues in the CDR3. Trimming at V came to 0 bases and at J to 6 bases, leaving 7 bases not matched to a gene. The CDR3 DNA reads TGCGCCAGCAGCCAAGAGGGACAGGTTCTTTCCAATGAGCAGTTCTTC. Protein sequence: CASSQEGQVLSNEQFF.

Judged by abundance, this clonotype is medium-sized. Mismatch with germline at one junction end may stem from a read error. This chain connects TRBV7-7 to TRBJ2-5; the D is unclear. This CDR3 contains 14 residues. The germline gives CDR1 SSHAT, CDR2 FNYEAQ (reference sequence). In nucleotides, the CDR3 is TGTGCTAGCAGCTTAGGTAGTAGTTTGGAGACCCAGTACTTC. It specifies CASSLGSSLETQYF.

This clonotype was observed at least ten times. V usage is TRBV19 and J usage is TRBJ1-2; D gene ambiguous. The V and J ends lost 5 bases and 4 bases respectively, with 17 bases between them. This CDR3 comprises 15 residues. CDR1 and CDR2 (germline): LNHDA, SQIVND (reference sequence). Here the CDR3 DNA reads TGTGCCAGTAGTGCCGGGATCATGGACTTCTATGGCTACACCTTC. The encoded protein is CASSAGIMDFYGYTF.

The chain uses TRBV19 and TRBJ2-4; perhaps TRBD1 as D (6 bases). Germline loops: CDR1 LNHDA, CDR2 SQIVND (reference sequence). This CDR3 has 16 amino acids. V was cut by 2 bases and J by 6 bases, with 17 bases left in between. CDR3 sequence: CASSISTGSSGNIQYF. The CDR3 bases are TGTGCCAGTAGTATATCGACAGGCAGCTCTGGAAACATTCAGTACTTC.

The chain combines TRBV19 with TRBJ1-1, with D uncertain. CDR1 LNHDA and CDR2 SQIVND come from the germline V gene (reference sequence). The CDR3 sequence is 14 residues long. V lost 8 bases, J lost 1 base, and 14 bases lay in between. Here the CDR3 reads CASEDLGKNTEAFF. CDR3 coding DNA: TGTGCCAGTGAAGATTTGGGGAAGAACACTGAAGCTTTCTTT.

This clonotype was observed many times. The V call is TRBV6-6, the J call TRBJ1-2; a weak D match, TRBD1 (5 bases). Germline CDR1 is MNHNY and CDR2 is SVGAGI (reference sequence). The CDR3 has 14 amino acids. Between the trimmed V and J ends, which lost 1 base and 4 bases, there was a span of 10 bases. The DNA for the CDR3 is TGTGCCAGCAGTTACTTAGCAGGGTCCTATGGCTACACCTTC. This encodes CASSYLAGSYGYTF.

A note on this clonotype: This may arise from a read error, as a much more abundant clone is one base away. V is TRBV14 and J is TRBJ2-5; D is undetermined. Looked up from germline, CDR1 is SGHDN and CDR2 is FVKESK. The length of the CDR3 is 13 residues. The chain's CDR3 is CASSQDRTVTQHF. DNA of the CDR3: TGTGCCAGCAGCCAAGATAGGACCGTAACCCAGCACTTC.

Of note for this clonotype: A clone one base away is much larger, so this may be a read error. This sequence joins TRBV30 and TRBJ2-1; 8 positions match TRBD1. This CDR3 is 15 amino acids long. Germline CDR1 is GTSNPN and CDR2 is SVGIG (reference sequence). V shed 3 bases and J 9 bases; nucleotides not matched to a gene: 13. CDR3 sequence (DNA): TGTGCCTGGAGGCAGACAGGGGCTCCTATGGGTGAGCAGTTCTTC. It encodes CAWRQTGAPMGEQFF.

The sample holds many counts of this clonotype. The chain couples TRBV11-3 to TRBJ2-3; 8 positions agree with TRBD1. The germline V gene has CDR1 SGHNT and CDR2 YENEEA. The CDR3 has 17 residues. The trim removed 0 bases at V and 5 bases at J, leaving 10 bases unmatched. The CDR3 spells CASSLDAGQGAVDTQYF. The CDR3 DNA reads as TGTGCCAGCAGCTTAGACGCCGGACAGGGTGCAGTAGATACGCAGTATTTT.

The sample holds many counts of this clonotype. The chain is built from TRBV6-2 or TRBV6-3 and TRBJ1-2, with D uncertain. The CDR3 consists of 14 residues. Trimming left V 5 bases short and J 4 bases short, with 14 bases between. Germline values: CDR1 MNHEY, CDR2 SVGEGT. The CDR3 nucleotides are TGTGCCAGCAGTAACGGCCCCTCTATCTATGGCTACACCTTC. Its protein is CASSNGPSIYGYTF.

This clonotype was seen a handful of times. The chain recombines TRBV20-1 with TRBJ1-1, with D perhaps matching TRBD1 (6 bases). The V and J ends lost 3 bases and 1 base respectively, with 12 bases between them. This CDR3 contains 14 residues. Germline values: CDR1 DFQATT, CDR2 SNEGSKA (reference sequence). Written as DNA, the CDR3 is TGCAGTGCTAGGGACAGCCTGTCGAACACTGAAGCTTTCTTT. This codes for CSARDSLSNTEAFF.

The J gene is TRBJ1-2, the V gene TRBV29-1; D uncertain. CDR1 SQVTM and CDR2 ANQGSEA come from the germline V gene. Trimming took off 5 bases at V and 2 bases at J, with 12 bases between the two ends. The CDR3 consists of 13 residues. The DNA of the CDR3 is TGCAGCGTTTCCCCCGGCGGGAACTATGGCTACACCTTC. Encoded protein: CSVSPGGNYGYTF.

This clonotype was observed at least ten times. The chain links TRBV30 to TRBJ1-5; perhaps TRBD1 as D (6 bases). This CDR3 region has 14 residues. Germline V gene lookup returns CDR1 GTSNPN and CDR2 SVGIG (reference sequence). The V gene lost 0 bases and the J gene lost 3 bases, with 9 bases spanning the gap. The CDR3 DNA reads TGTGCCTGGAGTGTAGGGGGGACCAATCAGCCCCAGCATTTT. This translates into CAWSVGGTNQPQHF.

The rearrangement joins TRBV4-1 to TRBJ1-1; no clear D gene. Germline CDR1 is MGHRA and CDR2 is YSYEKL. The CDR3 consists of 15 residues. Trimming pared 1 base from V and 1 base from J, leaving 10 bases between. The CDR3 region has the DNA TGCGCCAGCAGCCAAGTGGATCGGAGGAACACTGAAGCTTTCTTT. Translated: CASSQVDRRNTEAFF.